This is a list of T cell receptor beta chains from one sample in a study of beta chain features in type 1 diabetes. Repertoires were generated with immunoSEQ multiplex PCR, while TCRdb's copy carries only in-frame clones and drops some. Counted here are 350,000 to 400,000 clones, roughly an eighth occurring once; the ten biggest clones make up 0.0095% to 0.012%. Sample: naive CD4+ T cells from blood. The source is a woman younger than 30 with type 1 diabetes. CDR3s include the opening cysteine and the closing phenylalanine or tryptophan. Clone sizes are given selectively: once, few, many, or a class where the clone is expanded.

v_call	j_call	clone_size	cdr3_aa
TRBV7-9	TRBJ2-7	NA	CASSLTGTGNEQYF
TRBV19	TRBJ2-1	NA	CATSGTGRNEQFF
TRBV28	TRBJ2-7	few	CASSRSPTYEQYF
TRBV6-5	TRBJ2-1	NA	CASSSEGAPRNNEQFF
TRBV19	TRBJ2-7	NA	CASRSGTSVTAESEQYF
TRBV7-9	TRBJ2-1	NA	CASSFTSGRYNEQFF
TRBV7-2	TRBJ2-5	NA	CATNFQREETQYF
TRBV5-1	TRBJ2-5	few	CASSLAKVQTSRETQYF
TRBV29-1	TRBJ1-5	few	CSVATGSNQPQHF
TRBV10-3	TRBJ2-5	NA	CAIRSPTGGQETQYF
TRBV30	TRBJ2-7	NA	CAWRDAAGGYYEQYF
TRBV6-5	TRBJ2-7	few	CASSEEPYYEQYF
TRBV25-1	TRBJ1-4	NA	CASSEYGQGAVGAEKLFF
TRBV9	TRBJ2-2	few	CASSRDTNTGELFF
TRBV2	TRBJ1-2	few	CASSGVNGYTF
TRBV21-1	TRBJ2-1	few	CASSKVGTSGRGYNEQFF
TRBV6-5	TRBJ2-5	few	CASCVAGASETQYF
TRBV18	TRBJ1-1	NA	CASSPWAEKDTEAFF
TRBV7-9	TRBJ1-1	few	CASSLSNMNTEAFF
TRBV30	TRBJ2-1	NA	CAWIGAGGIYNEQFF
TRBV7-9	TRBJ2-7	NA	CASSSGDEQYF
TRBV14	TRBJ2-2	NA	CASSQERGGELFF
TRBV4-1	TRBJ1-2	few	CASSQGIPSRDYGYTF
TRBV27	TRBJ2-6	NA	CASSLAGANVLTF
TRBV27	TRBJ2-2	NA	CARCYGGRLGGELFF
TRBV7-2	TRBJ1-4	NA	CASSRQHEKLFF
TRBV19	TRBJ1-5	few	CASNWGENSNQPQHF
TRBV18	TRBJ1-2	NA	CASSPPAGPGGYTF
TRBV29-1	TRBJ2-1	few	CSVAHKLAGHNEQFF
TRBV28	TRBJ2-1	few	CASSSGLTGEQFF
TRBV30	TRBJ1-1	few	CAWSFTGDEAFF
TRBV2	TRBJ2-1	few	CASRPKLAGGNEQFF